Described below is a single T cell receptor beta chain sequence and its context. What it binds is not known. The data belong to a study of cytomegalovirus exposure and HLA in healthy donors. Study outcomes and limitations: Reports credit the classifier with highly specific, highly sensitive diagnosis of cytomegalovirus status.

The V segment lost 2 bases and the J segment 5 bases; nucleotides outside the gene matches: 6. The CDR3 spans 15 residues. From germline, CDR1 is MNHEY and CDR2 SVGAGI. Both 60 Vbeta primers and 13 Jbeta primers went into the PCR. Profiled with immunoSEQ multiplex PCR; TCRdb holds only in-frame clones, not every one. The table shows 110,000 to 150,000 clones, with approximately 80% occurring only once. The sequence was obtained from a woman aged 18-29 years in good health and CMV-seropositive. The rearrangement joins TRBV6-5 to TRBJ2-7, with 10 bases aligning to TRBD1. What was sequenced was PBMCs. CDR3 sequence: CASSYTGTGENEQYF. The CDR3 coding sequence is TGTGCCAGCAGTTACACCGGGACAGGGGAAAACGAGCAGTACTTC.